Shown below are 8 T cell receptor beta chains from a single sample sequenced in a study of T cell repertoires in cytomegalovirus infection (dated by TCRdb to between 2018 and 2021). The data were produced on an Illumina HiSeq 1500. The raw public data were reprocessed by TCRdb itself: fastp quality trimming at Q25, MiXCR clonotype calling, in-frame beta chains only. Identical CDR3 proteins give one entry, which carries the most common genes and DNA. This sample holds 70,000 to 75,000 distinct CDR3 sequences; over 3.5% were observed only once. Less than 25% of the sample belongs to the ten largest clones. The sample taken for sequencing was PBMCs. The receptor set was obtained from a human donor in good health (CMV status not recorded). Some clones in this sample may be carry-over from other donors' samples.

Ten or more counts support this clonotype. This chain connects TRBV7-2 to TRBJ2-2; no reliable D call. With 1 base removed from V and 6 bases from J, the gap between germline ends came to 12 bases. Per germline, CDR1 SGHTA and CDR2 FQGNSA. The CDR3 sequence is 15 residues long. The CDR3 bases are TGTGCCAGCAGCTTAGAAGGTGCCGGGTCCGGGGAGCTGTTTTTT. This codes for CASSLEGAGSGELFF.

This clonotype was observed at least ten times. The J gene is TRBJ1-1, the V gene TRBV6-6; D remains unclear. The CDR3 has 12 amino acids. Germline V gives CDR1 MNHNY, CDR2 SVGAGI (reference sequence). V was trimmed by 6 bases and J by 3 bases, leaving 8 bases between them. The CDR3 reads CASSPGDTEAFF. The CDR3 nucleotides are TGTGCCAGCAGCCCCGGGGACACTGAAGCTTTCTTT.

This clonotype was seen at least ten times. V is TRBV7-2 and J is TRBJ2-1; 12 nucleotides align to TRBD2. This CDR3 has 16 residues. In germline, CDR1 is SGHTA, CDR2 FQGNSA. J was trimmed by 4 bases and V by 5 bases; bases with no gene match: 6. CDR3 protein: CASSPETSGRYNEQFF. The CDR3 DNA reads TGTGCCAGCAGCCCCGAGACTAGCGGGAGATACAATGAGCAGTTCTTC.

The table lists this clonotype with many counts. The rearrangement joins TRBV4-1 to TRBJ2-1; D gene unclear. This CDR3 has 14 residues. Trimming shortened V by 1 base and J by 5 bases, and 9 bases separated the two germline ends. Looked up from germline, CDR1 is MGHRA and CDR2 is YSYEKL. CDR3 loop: CASSQVLGNNEQFF. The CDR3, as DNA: TGCGCCAGCAGCCAAGTTTTGGGAAACAATGAGCAGTTCTTC.

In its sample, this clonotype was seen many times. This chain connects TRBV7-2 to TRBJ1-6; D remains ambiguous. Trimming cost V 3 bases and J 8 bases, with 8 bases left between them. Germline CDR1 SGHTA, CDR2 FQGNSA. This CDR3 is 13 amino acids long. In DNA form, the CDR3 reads TGTGCCAGCAGCTTGGGTTTTCATTCACCCCTCCACTTT. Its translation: CASSLGFHSPLHF.

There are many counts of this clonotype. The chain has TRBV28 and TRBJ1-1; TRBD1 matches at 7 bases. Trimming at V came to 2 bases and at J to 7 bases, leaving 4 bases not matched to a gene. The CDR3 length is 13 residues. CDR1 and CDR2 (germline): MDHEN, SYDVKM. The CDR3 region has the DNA TGTGCCAGCAGTTTAGGGGACAGACATGAAGCTTTCTTT. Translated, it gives CASSLGDRHEAFF.

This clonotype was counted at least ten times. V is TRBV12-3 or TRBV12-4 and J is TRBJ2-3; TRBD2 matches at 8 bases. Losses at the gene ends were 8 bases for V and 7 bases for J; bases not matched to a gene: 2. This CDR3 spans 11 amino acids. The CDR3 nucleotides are TGTGCCAGCGCGGGGGGTAATACGCAGTATTTT. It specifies CASAGGNTQYF.

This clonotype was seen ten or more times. CDR3 residues: CASSLAPGGYGYTF. Here the CDR3 DNA reads TGCGCCAGCAGCTTGGCTCCGGGGGGCTATGGCTACACCTTC. The chain has TRBV5-1 and TRBJ1-2, with D possibly TRBD1 on 5 matching bases. The germline V and J ends were trimmed by 0 bases and 4 bases, with 10 bases remaining between them. The CDR3 extends over 14 amino acids. The germline gives CDR1 SGHRS, CDR2 YFSETQ.